This T cell receptor (beta chain) is from a study of tumor-infiltrating lymphocytes in primary liver carcinoma. Germline DNA was also extracted, while the blood RNA originated from unsorted whole blood. Investigators obtained approximately 3.9 milliliters of peripheral blood ahead of surgery. Priming with a constant-region primer yielded TCR beta cDNA from around 0.45 ug total RNA. A slightly modified ARM-PCR protocol with three nested multiplex PCR rounds produced these TCR beta libraries. Forward primers for TRBV1-TRBV30 and a C-beta reverse primer served the first two PCR rounds, at roughly 10 cycles each. TCRdb re-analysed the multiplex PCR reads in MiXCR, keeping a single row per CDR3 protein. The table shows 310,000 or so distinct CDR3 sequences, with about 61% occurring only once. J was trimmed by 6 bases and V by 5 bases; bases with no gene match: 7. The CDR3 is 16 residues long. CDR1 and CDR2 from the germline V gene are MDHEN and SYDVKM.

This clonotype was seen more than once but under ten times. The chain recombines TRBV28 with TRBJ2-3; TRBD2 matches 14 bases. The sample consisted of peripheral blood. This receptor was identified in a man aged 35-49 years with primary liver carcinoma and hepatitis B virus infection. The chain's CDR3 is CASSLGLAGESDTQYF. The CDR3 DNA is TGTGCCAGCAGTCTGGGACTAGCGGGAGAATCGGATACGCAGTATTTT. The full variable domain, with the rest looked up from reference TRBV28 and TRBJ2-3, is DVKVTQSSRYLVKRTGEKVFLECVQDMDHENMFWYRQDPGLGLRLIYFSYDVKMKEKGDIPEGYSVSREKKERFSLILESASTNQTSMYLCASSLGLAGESDTQYFGPGTRLTVL.